Detailed here is one T cell receptor beta chain. This receptor's antigen is unknown. Per-nucleotide qualities are absent, and no much larger clonotype sits a single base away. The CDR3 sequence holds 16 residues, the cysteine and phenylalanine included. Just CDR3 DNA is preserved here, 48 bases in frame from base 1. Reading the germline V gene gives CDR1 MNHEY and CDR2 SVGAGI. Trimming takes 0 bases from V and 0 bases from J, and the germline ends sit 8 bases apart. These data come from a study of neoadjuvant nivolumab and ipilimumab in lung cancer (TCRdb year 2020). Some background on the complete study: Nivolumab was given at 3 mg/kg intravenously on days 1, 15 and 29, and the combination arm added ipilimumab 1 mg/kg on day 1 only. Of the 40 to 50 patients with operable NSCLC treated in the trial, approximately 23 were randomized to nivolumab monotherapy and approximately 20 to nivolumab plus ipilimumab. Seven patients had matched pretherapy and resected tumor pairs analyzed, with four treated with nivolumab and three with nivolumab plus ipilimumab. The study compared TCR repertoires in pretherapy (baseline) peripheral blood with TCR repertoires in tumors resected at surgery after neoadjuvant immune checkpoint blockade. The major pathologic response (MPR) rate in the intention-to-treat population in each study arm was designated as the primary trial endpoint.

The time point tag for this specimen amounts to: at surgical resection after neoadjuvant nivolumab +/- ipilimumab. The samples were taken from NEOSTAR, a phase 2 randomized trial in operable NSCLC that tested neoadjuvant nivolumab or nivolumab plus ipilimumab, followed by surgery. Here is what the overall study found, with its caveats: A small number of samples underwent TCR sequencing. Resected tumors had greater TCR richness and clonality than tumor-adjacent uninvolved lung, and increases were observed in more dual-therapy-treated tumors. TCR richness in pretherapy blood showed a positive correlation with richness in tumors resected after neoadjuvant therapy (Spearman R ~ 0.87). No significant correlation was found between TCR clonality and pathologic tumor regression, and only one major-pathologic-response sample was available for the clonality analysis. From pretherapy to surgery, increases in tumor T-cell richness and clonality were observed in three of three dual-therapy tumors but in only two of four nivolumab-treated tumors.

Receptor amplification or capture employed the immunoSEQ multiplex PCR assay. In the original analysis: Repertoires were summarized in terms of richness and clonality, and significantly expanded and contracted clones between pre- and post-therapy samples were identified. TCRdb re-hosts the immuneACCESS table, in-frame sequences only. Its copies lack some clones; in the studies checked, an unresolved V gene accounts for under half of them, and the cause for the rest is not known. D and trimming were read from the DNA, whereas the V and J calls and clone size are those reported in that table. The sample yields about 7,300 clones; 85% were counted once. In total, the top ten clones hold 6.8% of the sample.

The sequence links TRBV6-5 to TRBJ1-4, with the identity of the D gene unclear. The specimen was tumor tissue, collected after neoadjuvant nivolumab, alone or with ipilimumab, at or shortly before surgery. This sequence originates from an adult with non-small cell lung cancer. The sequenced DNA is TGTGCCAGCAGTTACTCGCCTGGGGCAACTAATGAAAAACTGTTTTTT. Protein translation: CASSYSPGATNEKLFF.